The TCR beta chain under discussion was sequenced for a study of radiation and T cells in renal cell carcinoma. Study results and caveats: From baseline, blood top tumor clonotypes peaked at 2 weeks post-radiation.

Sequencing used immunoSEQ multiplex PCR; TCRdb keeps in-frame clones, though not all of them. This sample carries roughly 92,000 clones, roughly 82% of them seen once, and the ten largest clones take roughly 7.6%. As concerns this clone: The target antigen is unknown.

This CDR3 comprises 15 residues. Looked up from germline, CDR1 is MDHEN and CDR2 is SYDVKM. The trim removed 5 bases at V and 6 bases at J, leaving 8 bases unmatched. Time point of the sample: blood 4 weeks post-SBRT, at nephrectomy. Treatment: 15 Gy SBRT to primary tumor, nephrectomy 4 weeks later. Nephrectomy followed 15 Gy stereotactic body radiation by 4 weeks. This renal cell carcinoma was of the clear cell type. This receptor was obtained from a man aged 55 to 70 with renal cell carcinoma. Specimen: blood, collected from a patient whose treatment included radiotherapy and nephrectomy. The rearrangement joins TRBV28 to TRBJ2-2; 8 positions match TRBD2. CDR3: CASSPQTGGAGELFF. The CDR3 coding sequence is TGTGCCAGCAGTCCCCAGACCGGGGGGGCCGGGGAGCTGTTTTTT. Complete variable domain (other parts from reference TRBV28 and TRBJ2-2): DVKVTQSSRYLVKRTGEKVFLECVQDMDHENMFWYRQDPGLGLRLIYFSYDVKMKEKGDIPEGYSVSREKKERFSLILESASTNQTSMYLCASSPQTGGAGELFFGEGSRLTVL.